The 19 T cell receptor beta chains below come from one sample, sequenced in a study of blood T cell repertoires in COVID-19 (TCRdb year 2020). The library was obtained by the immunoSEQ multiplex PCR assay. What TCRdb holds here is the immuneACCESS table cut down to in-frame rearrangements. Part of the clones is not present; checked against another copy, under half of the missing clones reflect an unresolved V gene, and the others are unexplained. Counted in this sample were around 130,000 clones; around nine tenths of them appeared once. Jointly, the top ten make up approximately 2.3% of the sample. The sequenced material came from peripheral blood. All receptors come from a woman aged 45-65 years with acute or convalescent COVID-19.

CDR3 bases: TGCGCCAGCAGACAAATTCGGGGTCCCGGGGAGCTGTTTTTT. This translates into CASRQIRGPGELFF. The rearrangement links TRBV5-1 to TRBJ2-2; D is perhaps TRBD2 (5 bases). The germline V gene has CDR1 SGHRS and CDR2 YFSETQ. The CDR3 is 14 residues long. With 5 bases removed from V and 6 bases from J, the gap between germline ends came to 14 bases.

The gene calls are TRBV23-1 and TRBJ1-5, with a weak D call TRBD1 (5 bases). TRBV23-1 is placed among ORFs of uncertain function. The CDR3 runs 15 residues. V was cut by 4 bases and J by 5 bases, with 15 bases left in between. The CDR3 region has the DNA TGCGCCAGCAGTCTACCGGGCAGGGCCCATCAGCCCCAGCATTTT. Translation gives CASSLPGRAHQPQHF.

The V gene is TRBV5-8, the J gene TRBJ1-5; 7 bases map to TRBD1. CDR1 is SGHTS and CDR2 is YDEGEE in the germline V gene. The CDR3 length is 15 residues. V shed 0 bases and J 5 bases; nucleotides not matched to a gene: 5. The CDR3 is CASSLGDRVDQPQHF. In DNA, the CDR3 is TGTGCCAGCAGCTTGGGTGACAGGGTCGATCAGCCCCAGCATTTT.

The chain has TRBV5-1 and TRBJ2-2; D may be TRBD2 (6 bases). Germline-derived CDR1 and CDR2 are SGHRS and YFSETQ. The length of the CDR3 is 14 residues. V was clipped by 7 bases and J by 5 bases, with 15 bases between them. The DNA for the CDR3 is TGCGCCAGCTTTGGGTTAGGAGGGACCGGGGAGCTGTTTTTT. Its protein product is CASFGLGGTGELFF.

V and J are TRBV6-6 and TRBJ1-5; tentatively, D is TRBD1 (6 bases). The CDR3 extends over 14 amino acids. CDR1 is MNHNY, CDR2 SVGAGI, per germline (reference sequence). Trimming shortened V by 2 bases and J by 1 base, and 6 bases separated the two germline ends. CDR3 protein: CASSYGQSNQPQHF. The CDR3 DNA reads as TGTGCCAGCAGTTACGGACAGAGCAATCAGCCCCAGCATTTT.

The CDR3, as DNA: TGTGCCAGCAGTTCGCAGGGGGCCGGTCAGCCCCAGCATTTT. It encodes CASSSQGAGQPQHF. The chain has TRBV27 and TRBJ1-5; 8 positions match TRBD1. The junction had 5 bases not matched to a gene; V was cut back by 4 bases and J by 6 bases. The CDR3 contains 14 residues. CDR1 MNHEY and CDR2 SMNVEV come from the germline V gene (reference sequence).

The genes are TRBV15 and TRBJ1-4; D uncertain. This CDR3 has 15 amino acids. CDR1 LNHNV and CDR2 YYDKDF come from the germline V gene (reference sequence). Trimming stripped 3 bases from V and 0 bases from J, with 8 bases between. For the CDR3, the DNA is TGTGCCACCAGCAGGGTTGGCTCAACTAATGAAAAACTGTTTTTT. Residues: CATSRVGSTNEKLFF.

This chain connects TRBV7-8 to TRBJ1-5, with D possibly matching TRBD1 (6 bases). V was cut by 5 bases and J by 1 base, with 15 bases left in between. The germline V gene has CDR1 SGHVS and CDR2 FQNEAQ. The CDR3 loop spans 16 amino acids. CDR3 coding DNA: TGTGCCAGCAGCCGGGGGCGCCTTAGGAGCAATCAGCCCCAGCATTTT. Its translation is CASSRGRLRSNQPQHF.

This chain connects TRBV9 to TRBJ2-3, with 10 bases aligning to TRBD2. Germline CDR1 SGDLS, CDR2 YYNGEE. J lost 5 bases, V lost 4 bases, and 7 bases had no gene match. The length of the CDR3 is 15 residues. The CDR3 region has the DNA TGTGCCAGCAGCTTCCCTAGCGGGGGACTAGATACGCAGTATTTT. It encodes CASSFPSGGLDTQYF.

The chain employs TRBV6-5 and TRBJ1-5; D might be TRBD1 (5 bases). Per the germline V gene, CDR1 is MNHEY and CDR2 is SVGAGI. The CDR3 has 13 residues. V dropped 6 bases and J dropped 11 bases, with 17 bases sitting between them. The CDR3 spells CASRLGGSGAQHF. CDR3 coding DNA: TGTGCCAGCAGGCTGGGGGGGTCCGGGGCCCAGCATTTT.

CDR3 bases: TGTGCCAGCAGCTTAGCGGGAGGGACTAGCGCGAGTCTCTACAATGAGCAGTTCTTC. Its translation is CASSLAGGTSASLYNEQFF. This sequence joins TRBV7-2 and TRBJ2-1; 10 nucleotides agree with TRBD2. J lost 3 bases, V lost 0 bases, and 11 bases had no gene match. Germline V gene data show CDR1 as SGHTA and CDR2 as FQGNSA. The CDR3 covers 19 residues.

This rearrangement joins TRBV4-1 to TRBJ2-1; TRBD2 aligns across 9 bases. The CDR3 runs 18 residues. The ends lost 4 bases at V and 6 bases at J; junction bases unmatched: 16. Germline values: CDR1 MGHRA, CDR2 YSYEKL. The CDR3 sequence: CASSRPVVAGEGGNEQFF. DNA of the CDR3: TGCGCCAGCAGCCGACCGGTAGTAGCGGGAGAAGGTGGCAATGAGCAGTTCTTC.

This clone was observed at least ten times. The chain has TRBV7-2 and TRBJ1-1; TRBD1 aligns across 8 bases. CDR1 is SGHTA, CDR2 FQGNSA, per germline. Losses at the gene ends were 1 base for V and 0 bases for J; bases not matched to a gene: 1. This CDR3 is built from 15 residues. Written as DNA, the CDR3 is TGTGCCAGCAGCTTAGGGGACAGGTTGAACACTGAAGCTTTCTTT. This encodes CASSLGDRLNTEAFF.

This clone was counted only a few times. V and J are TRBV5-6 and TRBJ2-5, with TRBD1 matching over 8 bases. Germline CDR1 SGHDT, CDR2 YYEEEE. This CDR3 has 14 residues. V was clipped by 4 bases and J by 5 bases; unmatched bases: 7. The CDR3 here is CASSADRGMETQYF. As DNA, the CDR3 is TGTGCCAGCAGCGCTGACAGGGGAATGGAGACCCAGTACTTC.

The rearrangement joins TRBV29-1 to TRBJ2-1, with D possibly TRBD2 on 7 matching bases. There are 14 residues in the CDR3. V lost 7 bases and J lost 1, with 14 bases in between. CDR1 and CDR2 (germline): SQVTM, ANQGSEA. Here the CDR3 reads CSASRGASYNEQFF. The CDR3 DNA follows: TGCAGCGCAAGTCGGGGGGCGTCCTACAATGAGCAGTTCTTC.

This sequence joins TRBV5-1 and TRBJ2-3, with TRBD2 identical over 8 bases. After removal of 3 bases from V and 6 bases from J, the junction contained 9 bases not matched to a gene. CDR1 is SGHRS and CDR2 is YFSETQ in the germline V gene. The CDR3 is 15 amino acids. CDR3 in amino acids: CASSSVGTRTDTQYF. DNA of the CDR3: TGCGCCAGCAGCTCCGTAGGGACTAGGACCGATACGCAGTATTTT. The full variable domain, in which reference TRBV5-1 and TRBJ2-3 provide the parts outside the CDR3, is KAGVTQTPRYLIKTRGQQVTLSCSPISGHRSVSWYQQTPGQGLQFLFEYFSETQRNKGNFPGRFSGRQFSNSRSEMNVSTLELGDSALYLCASSSVGTRTDTQYFGPGTRLTVL.

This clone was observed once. CDR3 DNA sequence: TGTGCCAGCAGCTTAGTCGATTCACCCCTCCACTTT. It yields the protein CASSLVDSPLHF. This chain uses TRBV11-2 with TRBJ1-6; D gene uncertain. The germline gives CDR1 SGHAT, CDR2 FQNNGV. The CDR3 extends over 12 amino acids. Trimming removed 1 base at V and 8 bases at J, with 3 bases between.

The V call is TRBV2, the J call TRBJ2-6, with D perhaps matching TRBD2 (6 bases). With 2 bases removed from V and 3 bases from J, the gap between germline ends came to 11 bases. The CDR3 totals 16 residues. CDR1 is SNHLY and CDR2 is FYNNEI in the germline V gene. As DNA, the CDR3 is TGTGCCAGCAGTGAATCGGGGGTGGGTGGGGCCAACGTCCTGACTTTC. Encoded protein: CASSESGVGGANVLTF.

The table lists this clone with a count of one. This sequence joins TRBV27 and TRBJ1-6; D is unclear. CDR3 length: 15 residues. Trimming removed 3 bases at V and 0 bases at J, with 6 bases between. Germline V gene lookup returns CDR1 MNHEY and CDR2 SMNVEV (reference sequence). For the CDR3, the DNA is TGTGCCAGCAGTTTGAAGAGCTCCTATAATTCACCCCTCCACTTT. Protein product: CASSLKSSYNSPLHF.